This is a list of T cell receptor beta chains from one sample in a study of beta chain features in type 1 diabetes. TCRdb's table, derived via immunoSEQ multiplex PCR, lists solely in-frame clones and lacks some. The sample records roughly 41,000 clones, 49% being singletons. Source material: central memory CD4+ T cells from blood. The receptors come from a woman between 18 and 29 years old in good health. The CDR3 runs from the conserved cysteine through the conserved F or W. The D gene is left open where the match is weak. Clone sizes are given selectively: once, few, many, or a class where the clone is expanded.

size: many; J: TRBJ1-1; V: TRBV6-1; D: TRBD1; length: 13; CDR3: CASRDRGNTEAFF; DNA: TGTGCCAGCAGGGACAGGGGGAACACTGAAGCTTTCTTT
size: -; J: TRBJ2-2; V: TRBV5-4; D: TRBD2; length: 15; CDR3: CASSLPSGNTGELFF; DNA: TGTGCCAGCAGCCTACCTAGCGGGAACACCGGGGAGCTGTTTTTT
size: -; J: TRBJ2-5; V: TRBV5-1; D: TRBD2; length: 16; CDR3: CASSLQGGGRQETQYF; DNA: TGCGCCAGCAGCTTGCAGGGCGGGGGGCGACAAGAGACCCAGTACTTC
size: -; J: TRBJ2-5; V: TRBV21-1; D: -; length: 15; CDR3: CASSKSGSSQETQYF; DNA: TGTGCCAGCAGCAAATCCGGGAGTTCACAAGAGACCCAGTACTTC
size: -; J: TRBJ2-1; V: TRBV5-1; D: TRBD1; length: 15; CDR3: CASSEDRSAYNEQFF; DNA: TGCGCCAGCAGCGAGGACAGGTCTGCCTACAATGAGCAGTTCTTC
size: few; J: TRBJ1-5; V: TRBV19; D: TRBD1; length: 16; CDR3: CASSIRTGGSSQPQHF; DNA: TGTGCCAGTAGTATCCGGACAGGGGGAAGTAGTCAGCCCCAGCATTTT
size: few; J: TRBJ2-1; V: TRBV7-9; D: -; length: 15; CDR3: CASSLEGVAYNEQFF; DNA: TGTGCCAGCAGCTTAGAGGGGGTGGCCTACAATGAGCAGTTCTTC
size: -; J: TRBJ2-1; V: TRBV28; D: TRBD2; length: 14; CDR3: CASSSPSGSNEQFF; DNA: TGTGCCAGCAGTTCCCCTAGCGGGTCGAATGAGCAGTTCTTC
size: -; J: TRBJ2-1; V: TRBV7-8; D: TRBD2; length: 16; CDR3: CASSLVTGGSMNEQFF; DNA: TGTGCCAGCAGCTTAGTTACTGGCGGGAGTATGAATGAGCAGTTCTTC
size: medium-sized; J: TRBJ2-6; V: TRBV5-1; D: -; length: 16; CDR3: CASSLPTFSGANVLTF; DNA: TGCGCCAGCAGCTTGCCGACTTTCTCTGGGGCCAACGTCCTGACTTTC
size: few; J: TRBJ1-4; V: TRBV19; D: TRBD1; length: 16; CDR3: CASSTGQGRGNEKLFF; DNA: TGTGCCAGTAGTACGGGACAGGGAAGGGGTAATGAAAAACTGTTTTTT
size: -; J: TRBJ2-1; V: TRBV19; D: TRBD1; length: 13; CDR3: CASSIEGGGEQFF; DNA: TGTGCCAGTAGTATAGAAGGGGGCGGTGAGCAGTTCTTC
size: -; J: TRBJ2-7; V: TRBV29-1; D: TRBD1; length: 14; CDR3: CSVHNPGTDYEQYF; DNA: TGCAGCGTTCACAACCCCGGGACAGATTACGAGCAGTACTTC
size: -; J: TRBJ2-7; V: TRBV30; D: -; length: 11; CDR3: CAWQGNYEQYF; DNA: TGTGCCTGGCAGGGAAACTACGAGCAGTACTTC
size: -; J: TRBJ2-7; V: TRBV18; D: -; length: 14; CDR3: CASSLVGGTYEQYF; DNA: TGTGCCAGCTCACTAGTCGGGGGTACCTACGAGCAGTACTTC
size: -; J: TRBJ1-1; V: TRBV2; D: -; length: 15; CDR3: CASSEASHEVTEAFF; DNA: TGTGCCAGCAGTGAAGCGAGTCATGAAGTCACTGAAGCTTTCTTT
size: -; J: TRBJ2-5; V: TRBV9; D: TRBD2; length: 14; CDR3: CASSDTSGGETQYF; DNA: TGTGCCAGCAGCGATACTAGCGGCGGGGAGACCCAGTACTTC
size: -; J: TRBJ2-5; V: TRBV5-6; D: -; length: 14; CDR3: CASSLGPLGQTQYF; DNA: TGTGCCAGCAGCCTCGGGCCCCTGGGGCAGACCCAGTACTTC
size: -; J: TRBJ2-1; V: TRBV27; D: -; length: 17; CDR3: CASSFGTFFTSSDEQFF; DNA: TGTGCCAGCAGTTTTGGGACTTTCTTCACGTCGAGCGATGAGCAGTTCTTC
size: -; J: TRBJ2-6; V: TRBV18; D: -; length: 16; CDR3: CASSQQGASGANVLTF; DNA: TGTGCCAGCTCACAACAGGGAGCCTCTGGGGCCAACGTCCTGACTTTC
size: few; J: TRBJ1-2; V: TRBV19; D: TRBD1; length: 12; CDR3: CASSRQGLDYTF; DNA: TGTGCCAGTAGCCGACAGGGGCTCGACTACACCTTC
size: -; J: TRBJ1-1; V: TRBV25-1; D: -; length: 14; CDR3: CASSRGLRNTEAFF; DNA: TGTGCCAGCAGTAGAGGCTTAAGGAACACTGAAGCTTTCTTT
size: -; J: TRBJ2-1; V: TRBV6-6; D: -; length: 11; CDR3: CASSLANEQFF; DNA: TGTGCCAGCAGCCTAGCAAATGAGCAGTTCTTC
size: -; J: TRBJ2-5; V: TRBV28; D: TRBD1; length: 15; CDR3: CASSFAGQGLETQYF; DNA: TGTGCCAGCAGTTTTGCAGGACAGGGGTTGGAGACCCAGTACTTC
size: -; J: TRBJ1-1; V: TRBV30; D: -; length: 14; CDR3: CAGKKGGVRSEAFF; DNA: TGTGCCGGAAAAAAGGGGGGGGTACGGTCTGAAGCTTTCTTT
size: few; J: TRBJ1-1; V: TRBV30; D: TRBD1; length: 14; CDR3: CAWRGDRGTAEAFF; DNA: TGTGCCTGGAGGGGGGACAGGGGAACGGCTGAAGCTTTCTTT
size: -; J: TRBJ2-1; V: TRBV7-9; D: TRBD2; length: 16; CDR3: CASSLSLAGALNEQFF; DNA: TGTGCCAGCAGCTTATCTCTAGCGGGGGCCCTCAATGAGCAGTTCTTC
size: -; J: TRBJ2-3; V: TRBV7-6; D: TRBD2; length: 15; CDR3: CASTRTSGFGDTQYF; DNA: TGTGCCAGCACCCGGACTAGCGGGTTCGGGGATACGCAGTATTTT
size: -; J: TRBJ2-3; V: TRBV30; D: -; length: 18; CDR3: CAWSAPYSRGSSTDTQYF; DNA: TGTGCCTGGAGTGCCCCTTACTCTAGGGGGAGCAGCACAGATACGCAGTATTTT
size: few; J: TRBJ1-2; V: TRBV7-3; D: -; length: 11; CDR3: CARPPGAGYTF; DNA: TGTGCCAGACCCCCAGGGGCTGGCTACACCTTC
size: few; J: TRBJ2-5; V: TRBV2; D: TRBD2; length: 19; CDR3: CASGGPTSGSKGFQETQYF; DNA: TGTGCCAGTGGGGGGCCGACTAGCGGGAGTAAGGGTTTCCAAGAGACCCAGTACTTC
size: -; J: TRBJ2-3; V: TRBV30; D: -; length: 14; CDR3: CAWSSGLSTDTQYF; DNA: TGTGCCTGGTCGTCGGGTCTTAGCACAGATACGCAGTATTTT
size: few; J: TRBJ1-2; V: TRBV30; D: TRBD1; length: 15; CDR3: CAWGQGTGRYDGYTF; DNA: TGTGCCTGGGGACAGGGGACGGGTCGATACGATGGCTACACCTTC
size: -; J: TRBJ2-7; V: TRBV27; D: -; length: 14; CDR3: CASSLIPESYEQYF; DNA: TGTGCCAGCAGTTTGATACCCGAGAGCTACGAGCAGTACTTC
size: -; J: TRBJ2-3; V: TRBV13; D: -; length: 16; CDR3: CASSLGGLGGTDTQYF; DNA: TGTGCCAGCAGCTTAGGCGGCCTGGGAGGCACAGATACGCAGTATTTT
size: -; J: TRBJ1-5; V: TRBV28; D: TRBD1; length: 19; CDR3: CASIGLWRGRGNSNQPQHF; DNA: TGTGCCAGCATTGGCCTGTGGAGGGGGCGAGGTAATAGCAATCAGCCCCAGCATTTT
size: -; J: TRBJ2-1; V: TRBV6-1; D: -; length: 13; CDR3: CASCEESYNEQFF; DNA: TGTGCCAGCTGCGAGGAATCCTACAATGAGCAGTTCTTC
size: -; J: TRBJ2-5; V: TRBV11-2; D: TRBD2; length: 17; CDR3: CASSLGGSGGYQETQYF; DNA: TGTGCCAGCAGCTTAGGTGGTAGCGGGGGGTATCAAGAGACCCAGTACTTC
size: -; J: TRBJ1-1; V: TRBV9; D: TRBD1; length: 14; CDR3: CASSVEGQGSEAFF; DNA: TGTGCCAGCAGCGTAGAGGGACAGGGGTCTGAAGCTTTCTTT
size: few; J: TRBJ2-7; V: TRBV2; D: TRBD1; length: 18; CDR3: CASSLRSWNRDRVYEQYF; DNA: TGTGCCAGCAGCCTCCGATCGTGGAACCGGGACAGGGTGTACGAGCAGTACTTC
size: -; J: TRBJ1-5; V: TRBV21-1; D: -; length: 15; CDR3: CASREEQGKNQPQHF; DNA: TGTGCCAGCAGGGAAGAACAGGGTAAGAATCAGCCCCAGCATTTT
size: -; J: TRBJ1-1; V: TRBV11-2; D: -; length: 16; CDR3: CASSLQGGGMNTEAFF; DNA: TGTGCCAGCAGCTTACAGGGCGGGGGGATGAACACTGAAGCTTTCTTT
size: once; J: TRBJ1-6; V: TRBV27; D: -; length: 13; CDR3: CASSLSRDSPLHF; DNA: TGTGCCAGCAGTTTATCGAGGGATTCACCCCTCCACTTT
size: -; J: TRBJ1-2; V: TRBV6-1; D: TRBD1; length: 14; CDR3: CASTRITGDYGYTF; DNA: TGTGCCAGCACCCGCATCACAGGGGACTATGGCTACACCTTC
size: -; J: TRBJ1-1; V: TRBV11-2; D: -; length: 14; CDR3: CASSPGHLNTEAFF; DNA: TGTGCCAGCAGCCCCGGACACCTGAACACTGAAGCTTTCTTT
size: -; J: TRBJ2-6; V: TRBV10-3; D: TRBD1; length: 17; CDR3: CAISRDRVETGANVLTF; DNA: TGTGCCATCAGTCGGGACAGAGTGGAGACTGGGGCCAACGTCCTGACTTTC
size: -; J: TRBJ2-1; V: TRBV29-1; D: TRBD1; length: 12; CDR3: CSVGTGEAEQFF; DNA: TGCAGCGTTGGGACAGGGGAGGCTGAGCAGTTCTTC
size: -; J: TRBJ2-7; V: TRBV5-1; D: -; length: 13; CDR3: CASSLLSEYEQYF; DNA: TGCGCCAGCAGCCTCCTATCTGAGTACGAGCAGTACTTC
size: -; J: TRBJ2-1; V: TRBV5-1; D: -; length: 14; CDR3: CASSFGDNYNEQFF; DNA: TGCGCCAGCAGCTTCGGGGACAACTACAATGAGCAGTTCTTC
size: -; J: TRBJ1-5; V: TRBV28; D: TRBD1; length: 14; CDR3: CASSSYRGDQPQHF; DNA: TGTGCCAGCAGTTCGTACAGGGGCGACCAGCCCCAGCATTTT